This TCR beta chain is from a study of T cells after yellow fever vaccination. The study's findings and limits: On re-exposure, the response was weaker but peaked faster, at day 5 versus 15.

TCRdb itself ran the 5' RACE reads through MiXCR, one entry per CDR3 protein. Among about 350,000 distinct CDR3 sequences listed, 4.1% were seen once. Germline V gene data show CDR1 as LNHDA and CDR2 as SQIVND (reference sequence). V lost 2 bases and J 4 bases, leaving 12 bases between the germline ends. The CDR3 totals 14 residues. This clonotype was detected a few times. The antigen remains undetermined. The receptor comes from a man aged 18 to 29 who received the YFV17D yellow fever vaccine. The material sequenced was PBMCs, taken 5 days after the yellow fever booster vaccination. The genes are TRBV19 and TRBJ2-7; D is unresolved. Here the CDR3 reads CASSIKGLNYEQYF. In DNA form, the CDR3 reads TGTGCCAGTAGTATAAAAGGGCTCAATTACGAGCAGTACTTC.